Sequencing of this T cell receptor beta chain was carried out in a study of blood T cell repertoires in COVID-19. The table came from immunoSEQ multiplex PCR; TCRdb's copy has only in-frame clones and leaves some out. The table has a few hundred thousand clones, just under 90% seen once. The CDR3 has 15 amino acids. Germline CDR1 and CDR2: LNHDA and SQIVND (reference sequence). Trimming removed 6 bases from V and 4 bases from J; junction bases left unmatched: 6. Recruitment covered some 25 US areas and drew participants whose ages spanned roughly 18 to 89 years. Participant-given clinical history determined each cohort assignment.

This chain uses TRBV19 with TRBJ1-5; the match to TRBD1 covers 10 bases. The sequenced sample was PBMCs or T cells enriched from blood (not recorded which). This TCR came from a woman aged 55-69 years who had recovered from COVID-19. The CDR3 sequence is CASSPRDRGNQPQHF. The CDR3 DNA sequence: TGTGCCAGTAGCCCTAGGGACAGGGGAAATCAGCCCCAGCATTTT.